This T cell receptor (beta chain) was captured by sequencing in a study of blood T cells in healthy people across ages. Trimming shortened V by 8 bases and J by 2 bases, and 14 bases separated the two germline ends. The CDR3 runs 14 residues. The germline gives CDR1 SNHLY, CDR2 FYNNEI. Primers used in a second PCR of about 6 to 11 cycles were a sample-barcoded 5' primer and a J-beta primer mix. TCRdb independently ran MiXCR on the 5' RACE reads; one entry per CDR3 protein. The sample contains approximately 800,000 distinct CDR3 sequences, under 40% of which appear only once. This chain uses TRBV2 with TRBJ2-3; D gene ambiguous. The sequencing sample was made of blood. This clonotype originated in a young man in good health. DNA of the CDR3: TGTGCCAGCTCGGTGGCAGGCCACACAGATACGCAGTATTTT. Translating it yields CASSVAGHTDTQYF.